This entry lists 15 T cell receptor beta chains sequenced from one sample in a study of cytomegalovirus exposure and HLA in healthy donors. TCRdb's copy holds only in-frame clones and misses some; the assay was immunoSEQ multiplex PCR. The top ten clones hold roughly 5.5% of a sample with over 200,000 clones, 75% to 90% of them seen once. Input material: PBMCs. Receptor source: a woman aged 18-35 years in good health and CMV-seronegative.

The chain couples TRBV29-1 to TRBJ2-5; D possibly matches TRBD1 or TRBD2 (6 bases each). The V end was cut by 6 bases, the J end by 0 bases, with 11 bases between. The germline V gene has CDR1 SQVTM and CDR2 ANQGSEA. There are 13 residues in the CDR3. The CDR3 nucleotides are TGCAGCGTGTTAGGGGGGAACCAAGAGACCCAGTACTTC. Its translation: CSVLGGNQETQYF.

The chain uses TRBV5-1 and TRBJ2-7, with 8 bases lining up with TRBD1. Germline CDR1 reads SGHRS; CDR2 reads YFSETQ. The CDR3 has 14 residues. V was clipped by 4 bases and J by 5 bases; unmatched bases: 8. The CDR3 nucleotides are TGCGCCAGCAGCCGCGGGCAGGGGGCGAACGAGCAGTACTTC. Its protein is CASSRGQGANEQYF.

This chain links TRBV7-9 with TRBJ1-2; D is ambiguous. The CDR3 is made up of 11 amino acids. Trimming removed 5 bases at V and 13 bases at J, with 14 bases between. Germline CDR1 SEHNR, CDR2 FQNEAQ (reference sequence). Here the CDR3 reads CASSHGVPGTF. The DNA for the CDR3 is TGTGCCAGCAGCCATGGGGTTCCGGGCACCTTC.

Here the CDR3 DNA reads TGTGCCAGCAGTGTACGGGACTCCCTCACCTACGAGCAGTACTTC. Translated: CASSVRDSLTYEQYF. This chain joins TRBV6-1 and TRBJ2-7; a weak D match, TRBD2 (6 bases). Germline assignment: CDR1 MNHNS and CDR2 SASEGT. The CDR3 is 15 residues long. V lost 4 bases to trimming and J lost 2 bases, with 15 bases between them.

V gene TRBV5-1 combines with J gene TRBJ1-1; D unclear. Trimming left V 0 bases short and J 11 bases short, with 14 bases between. Germline V gene sequence: CDR1 SGHRS, CDR2 YFSETQ. This CDR3 contains 13 residues. The CDR3 region has the DNA TGCGCCAGCAGCTTGGCCGGTTCCCCTGGGGCTTTCTTT. Amino acids: CASSLAGSPGAFF.

This rearrangement joins TRBV29-1 to TRBJ1-1, with a possible D match to TRBD1 (5 bases). CDR3 length equals 13 residues. CDR1 and CDR2 (germline): SQVTM, ANQGSEA. Trimming stripped 2 bases from V and 1 base from J, with 8 bases between. CDR3 DNA: TGCAGCGTTGAAAGGGACTCGAACACTGAAGCTTTCTTT. It yields the protein CSVERDSNTEAFF.

This chain links TRBV7-2 with TRBJ2-3, with D possibly TRBD2 on 5 matching bases. Germline CDR1 reads SGHTA; CDR2 reads FQGNSA. Trimming stripped 5 bases from V and 0 bases from J, with 12 bases between. The CDR3 runs to 15 residues. DNA of the CDR3: TGTGCCAGCAGCCCGCGGAGGACTAGCACAGATACGCAGTATTTT. The encoded protein is CASSPRRTSTDTQYF.

This chain joins TRBV6-6 and TRBJ1-1; possibly TRBD1 for D (6 bases). Germline V gene data show CDR1 as MNHNY and CDR2 as SVGAGI (reference sequence). Deletions cut 6 bases from V and 5 bases from J, with 16 bases between. The CDR3 covers 14 residues. The CDR3 loop is CASSPTGLYTEAFF. CDR3 DNA sequence: TGTGCCAGCAGCCCTACAGGGTTGTATACTGAAGCTTTCTTT.

This rearrangement joins TRBV6-5 to TRBJ2-2; weak D call: TRBD2 (6 bases). This CDR3 has 15 residues. V lost 9 bases and J 5 bases, leaving 19 bases between the germline ends. CDR1 and CDR2 from the germline V gene are MNHEY and SVGAGI. CDR3 coding DNA: TGTGCCAGTTCCGGGAGTGGGAGGTGGACCGGGGAGCTGTTTTTT. Translation gives CASSGSGRWTGELFF.

This clone was detected only once. The V and J genes are TRBV15 and TRBJ2-7, with TRBD1 as a possible D gene (6 bases). V lost 2 bases and J 4 bases, leaving 9 bases between the germline ends. The CDR3 covers 13 residues. Germline V gives CDR1 LNHNV, CDR2 YYDKDF (reference sequence). CDR3 bases: TGTGCCACCAGCAGATCGGACAGTTACGAGCAGTACTTC. Protein sequence: CATSRSDSYEQYF.

This chain joins TRBV27 and TRBJ2-7; 7 bases are shared with TRBD1. The germline gives CDR1 MNHEY, CDR2 SMNVEV (reference sequence). This CDR3 region has 14 residues. V lost 2 bases to trimming and J lost 7 bases; unmatched junction nucleotides: 8. The CDR3 reads CASSLRTGAGEQYF. In DNA, the CDR3 is TGTGCCAGCAGTTTAAGGACAGGTGCTGGTGAGCAGTACTTC.

This chain's CDR3 is CASRRGQGAGEAFF. CDR3 DNA: TGTGCCAGCAGGCGGGGACAGGGGGCGGGTGAAGCTTTCTTT. The V call is TRBV2, the J call TRBJ1-1; 12 positions agree with TRBD1. The CDR3 has 14 amino acids. Germline V CDR1 and CDR2: SNHLY, FYNNEI. Germline trimming cut 6 bases from V and 7 bases from J; bases unmatched to any gene: 6.

The chain combines TRBV5-1 with TRBJ1-2; maybe TRBD1 (5 bases). In germline, CDR1 is SGHRS, CDR2 YFSETQ. Trimming removed 4 bases at V and 4 bases at J, with 14 bases between. The CDR3 length is 14 residues. CDR3 nucleotide sequence: TGCGCCAGCAGCCCGGGACCAGCGTCCTATGGCTACACCTTC. Translating it yields CASSPGPASYGYTF.

This chain joins TRBV29-1 and TRBJ1-6; possibly TRBD1 for D (6 bases). Germline CDR1 and CDR2: SQVTM and ANQGSEA. The ends were cut back, 6 bases at V and 9 bases at J, with 18 bases in the middle. The CDR3 totals 14 residues. CDR3 amino acids: CSVSLQGSGSPLHF. DNA of the CDR3: TGCAGCGTGTCCCTCCAGGGGAGTGGTTCACCCCTCCACTTT.

J is TRBJ2-7 and V is TRBV5-8, with TRBD2 as a possible D gene (6 bases). V shed 3 bases and J shed 6 bases, with 10 bases lying between them. CDR1 SGHTS and CDR2 YDEGEE come from the germline V gene. This CDR3 has 12 residues. CDR3 nucleotides: TGTGCCAGCAGCTCGGGGGTTGGCGAGCAGTACTTC. Its translation: CASSSGVGEQYF.